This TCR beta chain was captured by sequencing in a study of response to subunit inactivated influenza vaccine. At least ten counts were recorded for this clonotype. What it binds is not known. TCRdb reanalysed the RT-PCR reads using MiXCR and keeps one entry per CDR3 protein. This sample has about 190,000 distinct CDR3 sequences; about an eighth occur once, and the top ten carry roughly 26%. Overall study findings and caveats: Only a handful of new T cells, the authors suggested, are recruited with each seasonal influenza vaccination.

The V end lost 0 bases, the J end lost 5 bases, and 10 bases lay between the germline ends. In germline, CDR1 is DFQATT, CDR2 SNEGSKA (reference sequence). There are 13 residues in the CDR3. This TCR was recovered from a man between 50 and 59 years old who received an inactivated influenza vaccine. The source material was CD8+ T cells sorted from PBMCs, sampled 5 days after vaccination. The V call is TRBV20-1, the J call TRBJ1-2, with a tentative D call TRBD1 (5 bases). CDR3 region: CSARDIGGYGYTF. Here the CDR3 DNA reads TGCAGTGCTAGAGATATCGGGGGATATGGCTACACCTTC.